The clone carrying this T cell receptor (beta chain) was seen more than once but under ten times. Its matching antigen is unknown. TCRdb processed the 5' RACE reads anew with MiXCR; each CDR3 protein has one entry. The profile covers about 340,000 distinct CDR3 sequences, with about an eighth appearing a single time and approximately 3.4% taken by the ten largest. The sample is drawn from a study of T cells after yellow fever vaccination. Study-wide points: A limited proportion of clonotypes was detected within both the CD4 and CD8 compartments.

The CDR3 is 14 residues long. Trimming left V 4 bases short and J 4 bases short, with 11 bases between. Per the germline V gene, CDR1 is ENHRY and CDR2 is SYGVKD. This sequence joins TRBV10-3 and TRBJ1-5, with D perhaps TRBD1 (5 bases). The TCR was taken from a man between 18 and 29 years old who received the YFV17D yellow fever vaccine. The specimen was CD4+ T cells sorted from PBMCs, collected 15 days after the yellow fever booster vaccination. CDR3 amino acids: CAISASGSNQPQHF. The DNA of the CDR3 is TGTGCCATCAGTGCGTCAGGGAGTAATCAGCCCCAGCATTTT.